A single sample gave rise to the 8 T cell receptor beta chains below, sequenced in a study of blood T cell repertoires in COVID-19. The data were produced by immunoSEQ multiplex PCR, yet TCRdb's version contains in-frame clones alone and is incomplete. The sample yields about 170,000 clones, approximately 90% seen once. Sequences were obtained from PBMCs or T cells enriched from blood (not recorded which). These receptors were taken from a woman aged 18-30 years who had recovered from COVID-19.

The sample holds one count of this clone. J is TRBJ2-1 and V is TRBV5-1; 14 bases line up with TRBD2. CDR3 size: 16 residues. Losses at the gene ends were 4 bases for V and 4 bases for J; bases not matched to a gene: 4. Germline V gene sequence: CDR1 SGHRS, CDR2 YFSETQ. The CDR3 DNA reads as TGCGCCAGCAGCACCGGGACTAGCGGGAGTTACAATGAGCAGTTCTTC. Protein product: CASSTGTSGSYNEQFF.

The gene calls are TRBV28 and TRBJ1-1; D not certain. The CDR3 sequence is 14 residues long. V was pared by 6 bases and J by 1 base, with 12 bases between. CDR1 and CDR2 (germline): MDHEN, SYDVKM. This CDR3 is CASSQVLRNTEAFF. CDR3 bases: TGTGCCAGCAGCCAGGTACTTAGGAACACTGAAGCTTTCTTT.

A single count supports this clone. The rearrangement joins TRBV6-5 to TRBJ1-2; 8 nucleotides agree with TRBD1. The CDR3 runs 12 residues. The J segment lost 10 bases and the V segment lost 6 bases, leaving 7 bases of the junction unmatched. CDR1 is MNHEY and CDR2 is SVGAGI in the germline V gene. The CDR3 region has the DNA TGTGCCAGCAGGACAGGGGCAGGTGCCTACACCTTC. Residues: CASRTGAGAYTF.

The chain employs TRBV7-3 and TRBJ2-2; TRBD2 might be the D (6 bases). Germline V gene lookup returns CDR1 SGHTA and CDR2 FQGTGA. The CDR3 runs to 15 residues. V shed 0 bases and J shed 1 base, with 6 bases lying between them. The CDR3 DNA follows: TGTGCCAGCAGCTTAACTAGCGGGAACACCGGGGAGCTGTTTTTT. Translation: CASSLTSGNTGELFF.

Written as DNA, the CDR3 is TGCGCCAGCAGCTTGGTCCCTAGCGGGAGATCCAATGAGCAGTTCTTC. It encodes CASSLVPSGRSNEQFF. The J gene is TRBJ2-1, the V gene TRBV5-1, with 10 bases identical to TRBD2. Germline V gene lookup returns CDR1 SGHRS and CDR2 YFSETQ. There are 16 residues in the CDR3. V dropped 0 bases and J dropped 6; count of bases not matched to a gene: 6. Combining the CDR3 with reference TRBV5-1 and TRBJ2-1 gives the whole variable domain KAGVTQTPRYLIKTRGQQVTLSCSPISGHRSVSWYQQTPGQGLQFLFEYFSETQRNKGNFPGRFSGRQFSNSRSEMNVSTLELGDSALYLCASSLVPSGRSNEQFFGPGTRLTVL.

This clone was found once. The V and J genes are TRBV5-4 and TRBJ2-3; 7 nucleotides match TRBD2. Germline V gene sequence: CDR1 SGHNT, CDR2 YYREEE (reference sequence). Germline trimming cut 0 bases from V and 3 bases from J; bases unmatched to any gene: 4. The CDR3 runs 15 residues. Written as DNA, the CDR3 is TGTGCCAGCAGCTTGGGAAGCGGGGTAACAGATACGCAGTATTTT. This translates into CASSLGSGVTDTQYF.

The J gene is TRBJ2-5, the V gene TRBV10-2, with TRBD2 matching 10 bases. Germline V gene data show CDR1 as WSHSY and CDR2 as SAAADI. V lost 7 bases to trimming and J lost 3 bases; unmatched junction nucleotides: 2. The CDR3 covers 13 residues. The CDR3 nucleotides read TGCGCCAGCACAGGACTAGCGGAAGAGACCCAGTACTTC. Residues: CASTGLAEETQYF.

V and J are TRBV6-1 and TRBJ2-7; 7 nucleotides line up with TRBD1. The CDR3 is 16 residues long. The V gene's germline CDR1 is MNHNS and CDR2 SASEGT. After removal of 0 bases from V and 1 base from J, the junction contained 6 bases not matched to a gene. The CDR3, as DNA: TGTGCCAGCAGTGAAGCAGCCACAGGGGTTTCCTACGAGCAGTACTTC. Its protein is CASSEAATGVSYEQYF.